This T cell receptor beta chain originates from a study of T cells expressing NK-cell markers (dated by TCRdb to about 2020). About the study as a whole: TCR beta-chain repertoires were profiled in sorted CD3+CD56+NKG2C+, CD3+CD56+NKG2C- and CD3+CD56-NKG2C+ T-cell subsets from fewer than 10 donors. Sequencing of the libraries produced 2 x 150 bp reads on Illumina HiSeq 2000/2500, MiSeq or NextSeq. The eight sequenced donors were randomly selected healthy volunteers, three men and five women. Of the eight sequenced donors, seven were found to be HCMV-seropositive and one was found to be HCMV-seronegative. What the research found in general, with its limitations: Those dominant clonotypes were again the most abundant among CD3+CD56-NKG2C+ cells in a handful of donors, at about 25-60.1%. In over five donors, the dominant CD3+CD56+NKG2C+ clonotypes were among the top 10 CD8+ clonotypes and accounted for about 1.0-7.5% of CD8+ T cells. Whether the expanded NKG2C-expressing T cell clones were specific for HCMV antigens was left unclear.

HCMV-specific IgG was detected in serum with a commercial ELISA kit to determine HCMV serostatus. Ficoll density gradient centrifugation was used to isolate peripheral blood mononuclear cells from blood. The sample was run on an Illumina HiSeq 2000. The TCR beta cDNA libraries were made using 5'RACE template switching, a step that added both a universal primer site and unique molecular identifiers. Synthesis of cDNA was primed from the TCR beta constant segment and was followed by two consecutive PCR amplification steps. Processing in the source paper ran as follows. MIGEC handled demultiplexing of the reads and grouping by UMI, while MiTCR was used to assemble and quantify clonotypes. To exclude erroneous sequences, only TCR cDNA sequences supported by at least two reads were retained. Downstream repertoire analysis used the tcR package, and clonotypes were matched across fractions by CDR3 nucleotide sequence plus V segment. VDJmatch was used to annotate antigen specificity against VDJdb, with one amino acid substitution allowed in CDR3. TCRdb reprocessed the reads and provides one entry for every CDR3 protein sequence; no DNA is given. TCRdb, not the authors, supplied the V and J calls. The table for this sample shows about 260,000 distinct CDR3 sequences. Together, the top ten hold 3.5% to 5% of the sample.

As for this clonotype: Its binding antigen is unknown.

CDR3 length: 16 amino acids, cysteine to phenylalanine. The DNA is not on file. The germline V gene encodes CDR1 MNHEY and CDR2 SVGAGI. This TCR came from a woman between 18 and 75 years old in good health. Sequences were obtained from blood T cells: a sorted CD56 or NKG2C T cell subset, CD4+ or CD8+ T cells, or bulk PBMC T cells (not recorded which). The receptor chain draws on TRBV6-5 and TRBJ2-7. CDR3 region: CASSYSGSWNYYEQYF.